This is a list of T cell receptor beta chains from one sample in a study of STAT5B mutations in CD4+ large granular lymphocyte leukemia. Sequencing used immunoSEQ multiplex PCR; TCRdb keeps in-frame clones, though not all of them. Of under 6,000 clones listed, around 80% were seen once; the top ten hold roughly 8%. The sample comprised PBMCs. These receptors all come from a man in his 70s with CD4+ T-cell large granular lymphocyte leukemia. CDR3s include the opening cysteine and the closing phenylalanine or tryptophan. D genes are given only for firm matches. Clone size is given for some rows only: seen once, a few or many times, or a class if the clone is expanded.

TRBV19	TRBJ1-2	.	.	TGTGCCAGTAGTATTTCAGGGGTAGGAGACCCGAATGGCTACACCTTC	CASSISGVGDPNGYTF
TRBV27	TRBJ2-5	.	.	TGTGCCAGCAGTTCTGGGGGCCAGACCCAGTACTTC	CASSSGGQTQYF
TRBV7-8	TRBJ2-1	TRBD2	.	TGTGCCAGCAGCTTATCAAGCGGGAGCAATGAGCAGTTCTTC	CASSLSSGSNEQFF
TRBV6-1	TRBJ2-3	.	.	TGTGCCAGCACCATTAGCACAGATACGCAGTATTTT	CASTISTDTQYF
TRBV7-8	TRBJ1-1	.	few	TGTGCCAGCAGCCCCGGGGCGGGGACGAACACTGAAGCTTTCTTT	CASSPGAGTNTEAFF
TRBV11-1	TRBJ1-5	.	.	TGTGCCAGCAGCTTACTCGATAGCAATCAGCCCCAGCATTTT	CASSLLDSNQPQHF
TRBV15	TRBJ2-6	.	.	TGTGCCACCAGCGGTGGGACAACTGGGGCCAACGTCCTGACTTTC	CATSGGTTGANVLTF
TRBV18	TRBJ1-2	.	.	TGTGCCAGCTCACCTCGGGGGGCCGACTATGGCTACACCTTC	CASSPRGADYGYTF
TRBV30	TRBJ1-3	.	.	TGTGCCTGGAGTGTAGAGGGACCCCTCTCTGGAAACACCATATATTTT	CAWSVEGPLSGNTIYF
TRBV19	TRBJ2-2	.	.	TGTGCCAGTAGTATCCAGATCGCCGGGGAGCTGTTTTTT	CASSIQIAGELFF
TRBV6-6	TRBJ2-2	.	.	TGTGCCAGCAGGAAGGAGGGAACCGGGGAGCTGTTTTTT	CASRKEGTGELFF